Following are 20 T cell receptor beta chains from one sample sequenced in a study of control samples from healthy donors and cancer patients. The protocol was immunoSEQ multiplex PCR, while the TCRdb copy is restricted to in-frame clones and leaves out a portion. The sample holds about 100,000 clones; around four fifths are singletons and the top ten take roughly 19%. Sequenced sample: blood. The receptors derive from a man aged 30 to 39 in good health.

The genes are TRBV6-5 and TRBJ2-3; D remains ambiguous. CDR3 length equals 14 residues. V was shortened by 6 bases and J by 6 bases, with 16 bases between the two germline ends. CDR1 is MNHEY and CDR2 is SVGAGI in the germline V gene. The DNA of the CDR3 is TGTGCCAGCAGACGGGCAAGCCCCGCGGATACGCAGTATTTT. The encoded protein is CASRRASPADTQYF.

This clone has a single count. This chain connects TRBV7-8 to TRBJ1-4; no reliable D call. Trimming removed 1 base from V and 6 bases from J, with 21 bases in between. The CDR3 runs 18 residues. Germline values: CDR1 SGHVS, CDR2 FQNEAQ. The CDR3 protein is CASSLGFGEERPDEKLFF. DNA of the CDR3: TGTGCCAGCAGCTTAGGGTTTGGGGAGGAACGTCCTGATGAAAAACTGTTTTTT.

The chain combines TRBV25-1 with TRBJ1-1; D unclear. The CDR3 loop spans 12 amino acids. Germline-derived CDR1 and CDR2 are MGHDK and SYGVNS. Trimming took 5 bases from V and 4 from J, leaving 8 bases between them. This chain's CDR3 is CASSSGLTEAFF. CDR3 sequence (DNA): TGTGCCAGCAGTTCCGGGCTCACTGAAGCTTTCTTT.

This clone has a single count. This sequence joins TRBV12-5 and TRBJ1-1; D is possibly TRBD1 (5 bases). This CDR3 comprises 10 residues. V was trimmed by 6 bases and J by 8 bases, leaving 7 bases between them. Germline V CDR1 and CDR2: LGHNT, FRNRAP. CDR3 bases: TGTGCTAGTGGGAACAGGGAAGCTTTCTTT. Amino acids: CASGNREAFF.

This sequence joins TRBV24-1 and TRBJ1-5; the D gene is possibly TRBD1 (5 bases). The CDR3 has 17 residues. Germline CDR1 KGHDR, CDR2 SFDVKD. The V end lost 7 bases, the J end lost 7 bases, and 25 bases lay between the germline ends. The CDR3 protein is CATSELNQLGGKQPQHF. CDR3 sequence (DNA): TGTGCCACCAGCGAACTAAACCAACTCGGGGGTAAACAGCCCCAGCATTTT.

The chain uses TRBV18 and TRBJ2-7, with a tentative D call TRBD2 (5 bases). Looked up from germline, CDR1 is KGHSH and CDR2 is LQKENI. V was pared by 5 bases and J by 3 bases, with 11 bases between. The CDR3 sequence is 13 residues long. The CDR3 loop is CASSTRERYEQYF. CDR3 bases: TGTGCCAGCTCAACACGGGAACGCTACGAGCAGTACTTC.

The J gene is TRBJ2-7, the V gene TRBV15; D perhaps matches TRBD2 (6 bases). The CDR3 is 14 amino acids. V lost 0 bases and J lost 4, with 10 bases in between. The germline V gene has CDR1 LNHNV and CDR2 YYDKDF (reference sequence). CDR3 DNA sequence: TGTGCCACCAGCAGAGAGGGGGGTTGGTACGAGCAGTACTTC. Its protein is CATSREGGWYEQYF. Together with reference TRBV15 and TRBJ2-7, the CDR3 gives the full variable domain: DAMVIQNPRYQVTQFGKPVTLSCSQTLNHNVMYWYQQKSSQAPKLLFHYYDKDFNNEADTPDNFQSRRPNTSFCFLDIRSPGLGDTAMYLCATSREGGWYEQYFGPGTRLTVT.

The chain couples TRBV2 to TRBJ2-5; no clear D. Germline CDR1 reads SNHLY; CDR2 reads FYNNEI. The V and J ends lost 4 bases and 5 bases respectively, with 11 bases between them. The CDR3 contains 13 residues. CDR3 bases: TGTGCCAGCAGTGGCGGCTTTAGGGAGACCCAGTACTTC. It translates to CASSGGFRETQYF.

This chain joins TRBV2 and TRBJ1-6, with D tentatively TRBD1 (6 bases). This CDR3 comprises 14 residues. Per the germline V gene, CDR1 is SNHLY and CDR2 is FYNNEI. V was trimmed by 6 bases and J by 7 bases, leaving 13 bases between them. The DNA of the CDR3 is TGTGCCAGCAGCAACCCTACAGGGAATTCACCCCTCCACTTT. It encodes CASSNPTGNSPLHF. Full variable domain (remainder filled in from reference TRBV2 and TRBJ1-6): EPEVTQTPSHQVTQMGQEVILRCVPISNHLYFYWYRQILGQKVEFLVSFYNNEISEKSEIFDDQFSVERPDGSNFTLKIRSTKLEDSAMYFCASSNPTGNSPLHFGNGTRLTVT.

CDR3 region: CASSLAGPGELFF. The CDR3 DNA reads as TGTGCCAGCAGCTTGGCAGGGCCCGGGGAGCTGTTTTTT. The rearrangement links TRBV5-6 to TRBJ2-2; TRBD1 is a possible D gene (5 bases). This CDR3 has 13 residues. Looked up from germline, CDR1 is SGHDT and CDR2 is YYEEEE. Trimming removed 0 bases from V and 6 bases from J, with 6 bases in between.

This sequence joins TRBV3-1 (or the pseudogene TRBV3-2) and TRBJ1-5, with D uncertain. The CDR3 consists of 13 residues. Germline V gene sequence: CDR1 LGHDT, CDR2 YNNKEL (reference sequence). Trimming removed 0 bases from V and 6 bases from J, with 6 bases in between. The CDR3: CASSQDLLQPQHF. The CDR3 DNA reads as TGTGCCAGCAGCCAAGATCTCCTTCAGCCCCAGCATTTT.

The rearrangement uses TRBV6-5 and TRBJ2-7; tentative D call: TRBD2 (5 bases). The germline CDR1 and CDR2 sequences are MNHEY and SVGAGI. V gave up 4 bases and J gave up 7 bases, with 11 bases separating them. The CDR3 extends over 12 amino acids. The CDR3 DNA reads TGTGCCAGCAGTTCTACGTCGGGGGAGCAGTACTTC. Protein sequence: CASSSTSGEQYF.

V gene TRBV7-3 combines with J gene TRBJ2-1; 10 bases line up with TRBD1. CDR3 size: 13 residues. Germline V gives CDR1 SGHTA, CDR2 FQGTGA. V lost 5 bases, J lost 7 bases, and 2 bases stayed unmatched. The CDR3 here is CASSLDRGNEQFF. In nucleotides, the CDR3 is TGTGCCAGCAGCCTGGACAGGGGGAATGAGCAGTTCTTC. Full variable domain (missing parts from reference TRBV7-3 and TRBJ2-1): GAGVSQTPSNKVTEKGKYVELRCDPISGHTALYWYRQSLGQGPEFLIYFQGTGAADDSGLPNDRFFAVRPEGSVSTLKIQRTERGDSAVYLCASSLDRGNEQFFGPGTRLTVL.

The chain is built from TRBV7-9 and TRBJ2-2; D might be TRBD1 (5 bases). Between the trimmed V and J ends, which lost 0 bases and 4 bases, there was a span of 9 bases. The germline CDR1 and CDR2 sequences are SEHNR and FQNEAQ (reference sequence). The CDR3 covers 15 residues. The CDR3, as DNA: TGTGCCAGCAGCTTAGCGGACACACGCACCGGGGAGCTGTTTTTT. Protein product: CASSLADTRTGELFF. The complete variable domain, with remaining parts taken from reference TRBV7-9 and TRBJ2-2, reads DTGVSQNPRHKITKRGQNVTFRCDPISEHNRLYWYRQTLGQGPEFLTYFQNEAQLEKSRLLSDRFSAERPKGSFSTLEIQRTEQGDSAMYLCASSLADTRTGELFFGEGSRLTVL.

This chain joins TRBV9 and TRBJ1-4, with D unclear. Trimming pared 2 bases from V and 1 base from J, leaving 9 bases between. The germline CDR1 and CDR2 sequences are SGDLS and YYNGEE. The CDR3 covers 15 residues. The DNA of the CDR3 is TGTGCCAGCAGCGTGAGTACGGGAACTAATGAAAAACTGTTTTTT. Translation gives CASSVSTGTNEKLFF.

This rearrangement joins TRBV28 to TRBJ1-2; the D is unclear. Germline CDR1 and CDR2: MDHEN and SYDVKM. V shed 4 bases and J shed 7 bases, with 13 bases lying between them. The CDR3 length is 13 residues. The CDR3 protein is CASSSPSGLGYTF. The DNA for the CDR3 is TGTGCCAGCAGTTCCCCCTCGGGCCTTGGCTACACCTTC.

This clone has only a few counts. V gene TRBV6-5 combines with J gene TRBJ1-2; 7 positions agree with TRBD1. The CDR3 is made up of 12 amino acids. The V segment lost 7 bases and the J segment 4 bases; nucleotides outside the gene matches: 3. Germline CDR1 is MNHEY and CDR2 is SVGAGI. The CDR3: CASTGTAYGYTF. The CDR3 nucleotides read TGTGCCAGCACCGGGACAGCCTATGGCTACACCTTC.

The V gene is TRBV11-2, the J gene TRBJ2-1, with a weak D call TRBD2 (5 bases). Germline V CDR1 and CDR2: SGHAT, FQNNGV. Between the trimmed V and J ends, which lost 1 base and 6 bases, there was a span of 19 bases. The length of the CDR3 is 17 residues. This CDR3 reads CASSLASFRWRPNEQFF. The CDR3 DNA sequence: TGTGCCAGCAGCTTAGCCTCCTTCAGGTGGAGGCCCAATGAGCAGTTCTTC.

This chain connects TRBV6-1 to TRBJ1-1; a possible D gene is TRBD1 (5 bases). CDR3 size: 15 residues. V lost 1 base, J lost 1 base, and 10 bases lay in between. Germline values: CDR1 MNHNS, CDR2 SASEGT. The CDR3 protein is CASSEVQGRNTEAFF. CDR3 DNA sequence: TGTGCCAGCAGTGAAGTCCAGGGTAGGAACACTGAAGCTTTCTTT.

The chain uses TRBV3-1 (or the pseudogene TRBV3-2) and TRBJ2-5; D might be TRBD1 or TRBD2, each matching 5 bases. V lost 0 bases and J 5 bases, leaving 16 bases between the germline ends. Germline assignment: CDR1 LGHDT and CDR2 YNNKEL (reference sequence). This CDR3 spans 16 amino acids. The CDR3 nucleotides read TGTGCCAGCAGCCAAGATCCCCCGGGATCAGGGGAGACCCAGTACTTC. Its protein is CASSQDPPGSGETQYF.